This TCR beta chain was obtained from a study of blood T cell repertoires in COVID-19. In the study overall: Whether acute or convalescent, the COVID-19 samples came from the United States, Italy and Spain. The analysed material was cDNA or gDNA that came from T cells, B-cell-depleted T cells, or PBMCs.

Between the trimmed V and J ends, which lost 6 bases and 3 bases, there was a span of 11 bases. This CDR3 region has 13 residues. Germline loops: CDR1 SEHNR, CDR2 FQNEAQ (reference sequence). The authors' processing: By means of reference gene primer amplification, nucleated cell counts were estimated. Method: immunoSEQ multiplex PCR; TCRdb's copy keeps in-frame clones and lacks some. V and J calls and clone size are as listed in that table; D and trimming were resolved from the DNA. The repertoire has around 700,000 clones, just under 90% of them found once; the top ten carry over 0.2%. This receptor was taken from a woman between 18 and 29 years old with acute or convalescent COVID-19. The chain is built from TRBV7-9 and TRBJ1-2; TRBD1 might be the D (5 bases). The specimen was peripheral blood. The CDR3 nucleotides read TGTGCCAGCAGACGAGGGACTGACTATGGCTACACCTTC. It yields the protein CASRRGTDYGYTF.